A selection of T cell receptor beta chains follows, all from one sample in a study of blood T cell repertoires in COVID-19. Some clones are missing from TCRdb's copy, which holds only in-frame ones; the method was immunoSEQ multiplex PCR. This table has under 250,000 clones, approximately 80% appearing once. Sequencing was done on a sample of PBMCs or T cells enriched from blood (not recorded which). The receptors were sampled from a man in his thirties or forties with acute COVID-19. Both conserved end residues are part of each CDR3. The order of the fields is V gene, clone size, J gene, D gene, CDR3 DNA, CDR3 protein. A D gene is named only where the DNA matches it firmly. Rows may omit the clone size; those that give it use once, few, many or a size class.

v_call: TRBV5-1; clone_size: .; j_call: TRBJ2-6; d_call: TRBD1; cdr3_nt: TGCGCCAGCAGCCCCACAGGGGCCCAATCTGGGGCCAACGTCCTGACTTTC; cdr3_aa: CASSPTGAQSGANVLTF
v_call: TRBV3-1/TRBV3-2; clone_size: .; j_call: TRBJ1-2; d_call: TRBD1; cdr3_nt: TGTGCCAGCAGCCACCACAGGGGGGACTATGGCTACACCTTC; cdr3_aa: CASSHHRGDYGYTF
v_call: TRBV29-1; clone_size: .; j_call: TRBJ2-5; d_call: TRBD1; cdr3_nt: TGCAGCGTCGCGGGACAGGTGGAGACCCAGTACTTC; cdr3_aa: CSVAGQVETQYF
v_call: TRBV5-4; clone_size: .; j_call: TRBJ2-1; d_call: TRBD2; cdr3_nt: TGTGCCAGCAGCTTGGTGGGGGGGTCCCACAATGAGCAGTTCTTC; cdr3_aa: CASSLVGGSHNEQFF
v_call: TRBV28; clone_size: .; j_call: TRBJ1-3; d_call: .; cdr3_nt: TGTGCCAGCGAAGCAGGCCTTTCGTCTGGAAACACCATATATTTT; cdr3_aa: CASEAGLSSGNTIYF
v_call: TRBV28; clone_size: .; j_call: TRBJ1-5; d_call: .; cdr3_nt: TGTGCCAGCAGTTTACCCTCCTGGAGGCGAGGAAGCAATCAGCCCCAGCATTTT; cdr3_aa: CASSLPSWRRGSNQPQHF
v_call: TRBV28; clone_size: .; j_call: TRBJ1-2; d_call: .; cdr3_nt: TGTGCCAGCAGTTCAAGACGGGTGTATGGCTACACCTTC; cdr3_aa: CASSSRRVYGYTF
v_call: TRBV9; clone_size: .; j_call: TRBJ2-3; d_call: TRBD1; cdr3_nt: TGTGCCAGCAGCGTAGGAAACAGGGGGCAAAGAGATACGCAGTATTTT; cdr3_aa: CASSVGNRGQRDTQYF
v_call: TRBV11-2; clone_size: .; j_call: TRBJ2-7; d_call: TRBD2; cdr3_nt: TGTGCCAGCAGCTTATCACTAGCGGGGGGGTCCCCTGGAGAGCAGTACTTC; cdr3_aa: CASSLSLAGGSPGEQYF
v_call: TRBV29-1; clone_size: .; j_call: TRBJ1-3; d_call: .; cdr3_nt: TGCAGCATTTCCGTTAGCTCTGGAAACACCATATATTTT; cdr3_aa: CSISVSSGNTIYF
v_call: TRBV12-5; clone_size: .; j_call: TRBJ2-3; d_call: .; cdr3_nt: TGTGCTAGTGGAGATTCGGGACACCGCACAGATACGCAGTATTTT; cdr3_aa: CASGDSGHRTDTQYF
v_call: TRBV7-3; clone_size: .; j_call: TRBJ2-3; d_call: .; cdr3_nt: TGTGCCAGCAGCCCTGATTCGGCAGATACGCAGTATTTT; cdr3_aa: CASSPDSADTQYF
v_call: TRBV7-2; clone_size: .; j_call: TRBJ2-1; d_call: TRBD2; cdr3_nt: TGTGCCAGCAGCTCCCTTAGCGGGGGCCTTGACAATGAGCAGTTCTTC; cdr3_aa: CASSSLSGGLDNEQFF
v_call: TRBV5-4; clone_size: .; j_call: TRBJ2-5; d_call: TRBD1; cdr3_nt: TGTGCCAGCACCAGGACAGGGGGCGAGACCCAGTACTTC; cdr3_aa: CASTRTGGETQYF
v_call: TRBV6-4; clone_size: few; j_call: TRBJ2-2; d_call: TRBD1; cdr3_nt: TGTGCCAGCAGTGACTGGGACAGGGGCTCCGGGGAGCTGTTTTTT; cdr3_aa: CASSDWDRGSGELFF
v_call: TRBV7-3; clone_size: .; j_call: TRBJ1-1; d_call: .; cdr3_nt: TGTGCCAGCAGCCCGAGGGAGGGCACTGAAGCTTTCTTT; cdr3_aa: CASSPREGTEAFF
v_call: TRBV5-4; clone_size: .; j_call: TRBJ2-3; d_call: TRBD2; cdr3_nt: TGTGCCAGCAGCCTCGGGACTAACCCAGATACGCAGTATTTT; cdr3_aa: CASSLGTNPDTQYF
v_call: TRBV10-3; clone_size: .; j_call: TRBJ2-5; d_call: .; cdr3_nt: TGTGCCATCAGTGAGGCGGCCTTGGGAGAGACCCAGTACTTC; cdr3_aa: CAISEAALGETQYF
v_call: TRBV11-2; clone_size: .; j_call: TRBJ1-3; d_call: TRBD1; cdr3_nt: TGTGCCAGCAGCTCTCAGGGGGCGACTGGAAACACCATATATTTT; cdr3_aa: CASSSQGATGNTIYF
v_call: TRBV10-3; clone_size: .; j_call: TRBJ1-5; d_call: .; cdr3_nt: TGTGCCATCAGAAAGGCAGGGGACAATCAGCCCCAGCATTTT; cdr3_aa: CAIRKAGDNQPQHF
v_call: TRBV19; clone_size: .; j_call: TRBJ2-1; d_call: TRBD2; cdr3_nt: TGTGCCAGTAGTGCCAATCTAGCGGGGGGGTACAATGAGCAGTTCTTC; cdr3_aa: CASSANLAGGYNEQFF
v_call: TRBV7-3; clone_size: .; j_call: TRBJ2-5; d_call: .; cdr3_nt: TGTGCCAGCAGCCGATACCCAGGTCAGGTAGAGACCCAGTACTTC; cdr3_aa: CASSRYPGQVETQYF
v_call: TRBV5-1; clone_size: .; j_call: TRBJ1-1; d_call: .; cdr3_nt: TGCGCCAGCAGCTTGGGGACGGGGGACACTGAAGCTTTCTTT; cdr3_aa: CASSLGTGDTEAFF
v_call: TRBV6-5; clone_size: .; j_call: TRBJ1-1; d_call: .; cdr3_nt: TGTGCCAGCAGGGGTGACAGGAGGTCTTTCTTT; cdr3_aa: CASRGDRRSFF
v_call: TRBV5-4; clone_size: .; j_call: TRBJ2-5; d_call: TRBD2; cdr3_nt: TGTGCCAGCAGCTTCAAAGGACTAGCGGGGGGTACTCAAGAGACCCAGTACTTC; cdr3_aa: CASSFKGLAGGTQETQYF
v_call: TRBV30; clone_size: .; j_call: TRBJ2-6; d_call: TRBD1; cdr3_nt: TGTGCCTGGAGTGCGGGACAGGTCTTGAGCTCTGGGGCCAACGTCCTGACTTTC; cdr3_aa: CAWSAGQVLSSGANVLTF
v_call: TRBV28; clone_size: .; j_call: TRBJ2-6; d_call: .; cdr3_nt: TGTGCCAGCAGTATCACTGGTCTGGGGGCCAACGTCCTGACTTTC; cdr3_aa: CASSITGLGANVLTF
v_call: TRBV5-1; clone_size: .; j_call: TRBJ1-4; d_call: TRBD1; cdr3_nt: TGCGCCAGCAGCTTGGGGGACAGACTGAATGAAAAACTGTTTTTT; cdr3_aa: CASSLGDRLNEKLFF
v_call: TRBV19; clone_size: .; j_call: TRBJ1-6; d_call: .; cdr3_nt: TGTGCCAGTACAATAGGGAGCTCCTATAATTCACCCCTCCACTTT; cdr3_aa: CASTIGSSYNSPLHF
v_call: TRBV6-5; clone_size: .; j_call: TRBJ1-2; d_call: .; cdr3_nt: TGTGCCAGCAGTTCCCCTAGGGAGGGAGGCTACACCTTC; cdr3_aa: CASSSPREGGYTF
v_call: TRBV4-2; clone_size: .; j_call: TRBJ2-1; d_call: TRBD2; cdr3_nt: TGTGCCAGCAGCCAAGAGCCTAGCGGGGGGGCCGGTGAGCAGTTCTTC; cdr3_aa: CASSQEPSGGAGEQFF
v_call: TRBV4-2; clone_size: .; j_call: TRBJ1-5; d_call: .; cdr3_nt: TGTGCCAGCAGCCAGGCCCCCGGGGGTGTAGGGGCAGGCAATCAGCCCCAGCATTTT; cdr3_aa: CASSQAPGGVGAGNQPQHF
v_call: TRBV12-3/TRBV12-4; clone_size: .; j_call: TRBJ2-1; d_call: .; cdr3_nt: TGTGCCAGCAGTTTGAAGGGGTCGCAGTTCTTC; cdr3_aa: CASSLKGSQFF
v_call: TRBV7-6; clone_size: .; j_call: TRBJ2-1; d_call: TRBD2; cdr3_nt: TGTGCCAGCACCCTGGGGGGGGTGGAGCAGTTCTTC; cdr3_aa: CASTLGGVEQFF
v_call: TRBV13; clone_size: .; j_call: TRBJ1-6; d_call: .; cdr3_nt: TGTGCCAGCAGCTTAGAGTTCGGACAGAGGAATTCACCCCTCCACTTT; cdr3_aa: CASSLEFGQRNSPLHF
v_call: TRBV19; clone_size: .; j_call: TRBJ2-1; d_call: TRBD2; cdr3_nt: TGTGCCAGTAGTATAGAAGTGGGACTAGGGATAAACAATGAGCAGTTCTTC; cdr3_aa: CASSIEVGLGINNEQFF
v_call: TRBV29-1; clone_size: .; j_call: TRBJ2-7; d_call: TRBD2; cdr3_nt: TGCAGCGTTAGGGATAGCGGGGTCTACGAGCAGTACTTC; cdr3_aa: CSVRDSGVYEQYF
v_call: TRBV7-3; clone_size: .; j_call: TRBJ1-1; d_call: .; cdr3_nt: TGTGCCAGCAGAGCCAATCTGAACACTGAAGCTTTCTTT; cdr3_aa: CASRANLNTEAFF
v_call: TRBV7-3; clone_size: .; j_call: TRBJ2-1; d_call: TRBD1; cdr3_nt: TGTGCCAGCAGTTCGACAGGGGCCTACAATGAGCAGTTCTTC; cdr3_aa: CASSSTGAYNEQFF
v_call: TRBV6-1; clone_size: .; j_call: TRBJ1-6; d_call: .; cdr3_nt: TGTGCCAGCAGTGACGCATCGGCCCGGGAGGCCCTCCACTTT; cdr3_aa: CASSDASAREALHF
v_call: TRBV6-5; clone_size: .; j_call: TRBJ1-4; d_call: .; cdr3_nt: TGTGCCAGCAGTTCCGAGACAGGATGGAATGAAAAACTGTTTTTT; cdr3_aa: CASSSETGWNEKLFF
v_call: TRBV2; clone_size: .; j_call: TRBJ1-5; d_call: TRBD1; cdr3_nt: TGTGCCATCGGGACAGGGGTCGATCAGCCCCAGCATTTT; cdr3_aa: CAIGTGVDQPQHF
v_call: TRBV7-7; clone_size: .; j_call: TRBJ2-5; d_call: TRBD1; cdr3_nt: TGTGCCAGCAGCGAAACAGGGGACGAGACCCAGTACTTC; cdr3_aa: CASSETGDETQYF
v_call: TRBV4-1; clone_size: .; j_call: TRBJ1-3; d_call: .; cdr3_nt: TGCGCCAGCAGCCAAGAAAGGGGCAAATCTGGAAACACCATATATTTT; cdr3_aa: CASSQERGKSGNTIYF
v_call: TRBV6-5; clone_size: .; j_call: TRBJ1-2; d_call: .; cdr3_nt: TGTGCCAGCGCGGTGACAGGCAACTATGGCTACACCTTC; cdr3_aa: CASAVTGNYGYTF